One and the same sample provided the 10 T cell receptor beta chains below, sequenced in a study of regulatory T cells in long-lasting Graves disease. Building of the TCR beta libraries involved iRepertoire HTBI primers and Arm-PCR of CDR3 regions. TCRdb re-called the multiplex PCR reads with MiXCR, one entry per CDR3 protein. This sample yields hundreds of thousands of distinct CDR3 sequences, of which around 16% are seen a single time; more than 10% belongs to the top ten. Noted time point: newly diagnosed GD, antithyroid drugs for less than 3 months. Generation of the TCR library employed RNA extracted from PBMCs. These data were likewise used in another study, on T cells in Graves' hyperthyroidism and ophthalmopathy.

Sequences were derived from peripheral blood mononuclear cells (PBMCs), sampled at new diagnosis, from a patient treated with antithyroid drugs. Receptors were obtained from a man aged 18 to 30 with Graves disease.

CDR3 region: CASSVASGSTDTQYF. The CDR3 DNA follows: TGTGCCAGCAGTGTGGCTAGCGGGAGCACAGATACGCAGTATTTT. The rearrangement joins TRBV6-1 to TRBJ2-3; 8 bases line up with TRBD2. Germline V CDR1 and CDR2: MNHNS, SASEGT. The CDR3 totals 15 residues. J was trimmed by 0 bases and V by 4 bases; bases with no gene match: 3.

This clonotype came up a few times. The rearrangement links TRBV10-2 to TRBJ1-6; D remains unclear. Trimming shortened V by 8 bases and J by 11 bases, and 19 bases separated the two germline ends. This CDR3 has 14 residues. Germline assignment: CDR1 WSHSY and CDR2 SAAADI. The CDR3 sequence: CASATRNTEPPLHF. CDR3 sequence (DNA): TGCGCCAGCGCGACGAGGAATACGGAGCCACCCCTCCACTTT.

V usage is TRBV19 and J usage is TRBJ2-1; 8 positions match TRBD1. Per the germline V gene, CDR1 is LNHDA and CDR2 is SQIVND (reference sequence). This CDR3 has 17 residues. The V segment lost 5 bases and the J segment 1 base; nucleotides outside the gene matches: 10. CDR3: CASSSTRTGRSYNEQFF. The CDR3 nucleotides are TGTGCCAGTAGTTCAACTCGGACAGGGCGATCCTACAATGAGCAGTTCTTC.

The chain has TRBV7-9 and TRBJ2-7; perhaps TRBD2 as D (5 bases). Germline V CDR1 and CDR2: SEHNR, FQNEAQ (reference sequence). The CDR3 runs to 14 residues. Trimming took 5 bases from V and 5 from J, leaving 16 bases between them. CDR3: CASSARPGWNEQYF. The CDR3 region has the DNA TGTGCCAGCAGCGCCCGGCCGGGGTGGAACGAGCAGTACTTC.

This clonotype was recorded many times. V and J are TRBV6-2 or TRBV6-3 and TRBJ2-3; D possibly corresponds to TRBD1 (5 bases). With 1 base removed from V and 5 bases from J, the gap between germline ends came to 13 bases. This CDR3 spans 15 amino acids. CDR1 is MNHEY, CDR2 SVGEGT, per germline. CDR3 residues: CASSYWGRVGDTQYF. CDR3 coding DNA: TGTGCCAGCAGTTACTGGGGCAGGGTAGGAGATACGCAGTATTTT.

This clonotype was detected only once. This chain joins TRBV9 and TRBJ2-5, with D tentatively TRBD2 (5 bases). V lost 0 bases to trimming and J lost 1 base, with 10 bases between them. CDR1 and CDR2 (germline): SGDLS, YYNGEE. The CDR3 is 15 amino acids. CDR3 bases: TGTGCCAGCAGCGTAGAAATACGGGGCCAAGAGACCCAGTACTTC. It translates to CASSVEIRGQETQYF.

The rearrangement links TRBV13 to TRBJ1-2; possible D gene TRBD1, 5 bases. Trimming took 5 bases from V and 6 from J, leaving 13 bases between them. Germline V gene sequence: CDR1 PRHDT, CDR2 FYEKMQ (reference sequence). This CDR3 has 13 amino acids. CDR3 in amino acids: CASSPRDVNGYTF. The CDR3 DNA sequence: TGTGCCAGCAGCCCCCGGGACGTAAATGGCTACACCTTC.

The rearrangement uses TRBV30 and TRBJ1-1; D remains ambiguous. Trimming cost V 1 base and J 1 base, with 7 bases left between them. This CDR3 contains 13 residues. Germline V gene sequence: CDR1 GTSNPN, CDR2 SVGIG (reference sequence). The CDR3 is CAWSAGGNTEAFF. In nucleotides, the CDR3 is TGTGCCTGGAGTGCAGGCGGGAACACTGAAGCTTTCTTT.

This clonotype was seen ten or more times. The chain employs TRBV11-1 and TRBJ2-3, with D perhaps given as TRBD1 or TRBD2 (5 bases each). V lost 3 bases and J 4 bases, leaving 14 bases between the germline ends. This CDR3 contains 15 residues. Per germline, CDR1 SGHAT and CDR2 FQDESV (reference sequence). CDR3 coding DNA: TGTGCCAGCAGCTTCATCGGGACCGAGGCAGATACGCAGTATTTT. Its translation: CASSFIGTEADTQYF. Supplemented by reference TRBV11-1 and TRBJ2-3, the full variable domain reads EAEVAQSPRYKITEKSQAVAFWCDPISGHATLYWYRQILGQGPELLVQFQDESVVDDSQLPKDRFSAERLKGVDSTLKIQPAELGDSAMYLCASSFIGTEADTQYFGPGTRLTVL.

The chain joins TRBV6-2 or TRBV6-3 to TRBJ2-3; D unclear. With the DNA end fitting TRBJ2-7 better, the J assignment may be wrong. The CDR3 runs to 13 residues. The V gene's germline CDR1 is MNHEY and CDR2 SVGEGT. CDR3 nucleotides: TGTGCCAGCAGTTACTCGAGGAACTACGAGCAGTACTTC. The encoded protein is CASSYSRNYEQYF.